The 18 T cell receptor beta chains below all came from one sample that was sequenced in a study of cytomegalovirus exposure and HLA in healthy donors. This PCR relied on a set of 60 Vbeta primers and 13 Jbeta primers. Using immunoSEQ multiplex PCR, the repertoire was profiled, and TCRdb retains in-frame clones only, with some absent. The sample carries 150,000 to 200,000 clones, about 81% recorded once. The specimen was PBMCs. The receptors shown here come from a woman aged 25 to 39 in good health and CMV-seronegative.

The rearrangement joins TRBV7-3 to TRBJ2-2; 9 bases are a match to TRBD2. With 3 bases clipped from V and 5 bases from J, the junction kept 7 bases outside the gene matches. Germline V gene sequence: CDR1 SGHTA, CDR2 FQGTGA. CDR3 length equals 16 residues. In DNA, the CDR3 is TGTGCCAGCAGCTTTAAACAGCGGGGGGATACCGGGGAGCTGTTTTTT. Encoded protein: CASSFKQRGDTGELFF.

The chain combines TRBV7-3 with TRBJ2-1, with 12 bases matching TRBD2. The CDR3 consists of 15 residues. The germline V gene encodes CDR1 SGHTA and CDR2 FQGTGA. V shed 5 bases and J 8 bases; nucleotides not matched to a gene: 7. CDR3 nucleotides: TGTGCCAGCAGCCCTCGACTAGCGGGAGAGGATGAGCAGTTCTTC. It encodes CASSPRLAGEDEQFF.

The chain combines TRBV21-1 with TRBJ2-7; the table assigns TRBD2, which was not confirmed against the DNA. TRBV21-1 is tagged as a pseudogene. This CDR3 region has 14 residues. The CDR3 bases are TGTGCCAGCAGCAAAGGGGAGGGGGTTTACGAGCAGTACTTC. This sequence encodes CASSKGEGVYEQYF.

The rearrangement links TRBV30 to TRBJ1-5; possibly TRBD1 for D (5 bases). Germline assignment: CDR1 GTSNPN and CDR2 SVGIG (reference sequence). Between the trimmed V and J ends, which lost 0 bases and 8 bases, there was a span of 14 bases. There are 14 residues in the CDR3. The CDR3 DNA follows: TGTGCCTGGAGTGTACAAAGGGGCATAGAGCCCCAGCATTTT. The encoded protein is CAWSVQRGIEPQHF. Full variable domain (missing parts from reference TRBV30 and TRBJ1-5): SQTIHQWPATLVQPVGSPLSLECTVEGTSNPNLYWYRQAAGRGLQLLFYSVGIGQISSEVPQNLSASRPQDRQFILSSKKLLLSDSGFYLCAWSVQRGIEPQHFGDGTRLSIL.

This clone was counted once. This chain connects TRBV6-1 to TRBJ1-2, with TRBD1 identical over 11 bases. Looked up from germline, CDR1 is MNHNS and CDR2 is SASEGT. The CDR3 contains 20 residues. Trimming took 4 bases from V and 3 from J; bases not matched to a gene: 19. The CDR3 spells CASSVTEISLGQGVDYGYTF. In DNA form, the CDR3 reads TGTGCCAGCAGTGTGACCGAGATTTCCCTGGGACAGGGGGTAGACTATGGCTACACCTTC.

For the CDR3, the DNA is TGTGCCAGCAGTGTGTCCTTGGGGAGGGGGACGGACATTCAGTACTTC. Translation: CASSVSLGRGTDIQYF. The chain recombines TRBV2 with TRBJ2-4; D possibly corresponds to TRBD2 (7 bases). Germline CDR1 SNHLY, CDR2 FYNNEI. The CDR3 is made up of 16 amino acids. Trimming stripped 4 bases from V and 8 bases from J, with 21 bases between.

To note about this clone: An end of the junction differs from the germline gene, which may be a read error. The chain has TRBV18 and TRBJ1-4; 9 nucleotides align to TRBD1. Germline CDR1 reads KGHSH; CDR2 reads LQKENI. The CDR3 is 17 amino acids. CDR3: CASSPPNIQGATGKTVF. The CDR3 nucleotides are TGTGCCAGCTCACCACCAAATATACAGGGGGCGACGGGAAAAACTGTTTTT.

Only a few counts were recorded for this clone. The chain couples TRBV4-3 to TRBJ2-7, with 7 positions matching TRBD2. The ends lost 0 bases at V and 2 bases at J; junction bases unmatched: 4. CDR1 and CDR2 (germline): LGHNA, YSLEER. The CDR3 consists of 15 residues. The CDR3 DNA sequence: TGCGCCAGCAGCCAAGACCGCGCGGGAGCCTACGAGCAGTACTTC. Its protein is CASSQDRAGAYEQYF.

The table lists this clone with a count of one. V usage is TRBV5-6 and J usage is TRBJ2-7; TRBD1 matches 9 bases. Trimming at V came to 5 bases and at J to 3 bases, leaving 6 bases not matched to a gene. Per the germline V gene, CDR1 is SGHDT and CDR2 is YYEEEE. CDR3 length: 14 amino acids. The CDR3 bases are TGTGCCAGCAGAAAGACAGGGGGGAACTACGAGCAGTACTTC. Its translation is CASRKTGGNYEQYF.

J is TRBJ2-7 and V is TRBV13; 7 bases are shared with TRBD1. The ends lost 0 bases at V and 2 bases at J; junction bases unmatched: 1. The CDR3 has 14 amino acids. Germline V gives CDR1 PRHDT, CDR2 FYEKMQ (reference sequence). The CDR3 nucleotides are TGTGCCAGCAGCTTAGGACAGGGGACCTACGAGCAGTACTTC. Its translation is CASSLGQGTYEQYF.

The J gene is TRBJ2-7, the V gene TRBV19, with 7 bases fitting TRBD1. The germline CDR1 and CDR2 sequences are LNHDA and SQIVND (reference sequence). With V trimmed by 5 bases and J by 6 bases, 4 bases remained unmatched. The CDR3 loop spans 12 amino acids. The CDR3 coding sequence is TGTGCCAGTAGTGTGGCAGGGGGCGAGCAGTACTTC. Translation: CASSVAGGEQYF.

The rearrangement joins TRBV7-2 to TRBJ2-5; 7 bases map to TRBD1. With the DNA end fitting TRBJ2-7 better, the J assignment may be wrong. Per germline, CDR1 SGHTA and CDR2 FQGNSA. CDR3 length equals 16 residues. The CDR3: CASSLVRQGVVYEQYF. The DNA for the CDR3 is TGTGCCAGCAGCTTAGTGCGGCAGGGGGTCGTCTACGAGCAGTACTTC.

This chain connects TRBV5-8 to TRBJ2-3, with D tentatively TRBD1 (6 bases). The germline V gene encodes CDR1 SGHTS and CDR2 YDEGEE. The CDR3 totals 12 residues. Trimming took 4 bases from V and 5 from J, leaving 8 bases between them. As DNA, the CDR3 is TGTGCCAGCAGCCAACAGGGAGATACGCAGTATTTT. Its translation: CASSQQGDTQYF.

This clone was seen a few times. The V gene is TRBV28, the J gene TRBJ2-7, with 7 positions matching TRBD1. Germline V lookup: CDR1 MDHEN, CDR2 SYDVKM. V lost 4 bases and J lost 0; bases outside the gene matches: 6. The CDR3 is made up of 15 amino acids. CDR3 residues: CASSSRTGLSYEQYF. The DNA of the CDR3 is TGTGCCAGCAGTTCCCGGACAGGACTCTCCTACGAGCAGTACTTC.

The chain carries TRBV15 and TRBJ2-1, with 7 positions matching TRBD2. This CDR3 contains 17 residues. V lost 1 base, J lost 3 bases, and 9 bases stayed unmatched. Germline CDR1 LNHNV, CDR2 YYDKDF (reference sequence). Here the CDR3 DNA reads TGTGCCACCAGCAGAGGAGCGGCTAGCGGTCACTACAATGAGCAGTTCTTC. The encoded protein is CATSRGAASGHYNEQFF.

The chain couples TRBV5-1 to TRBJ2-3; 11 positions match TRBD2. The germline CDR1 and CDR2 sequences are SGHRS and YFSETQ. The CDR3 is made up of 16 amino acids. The ends lost 5 bases at V and 5 bases at J; junction bases unmatched: 10. The CDR3 spells CASSRAGTSGGDTQYF. CDR3 DNA: TGCGCCAGCAGTCGTGCCGGGACTAGCGGAGGAGATACGCAGTATTTT.

Details on this clone: Germline and junction disagree at one end, which may indicate a read error. The chain is built from TRBV2 and TRBJ1-2; tentatively, D is TRBD1 (6 bases). The CDR3 is made up of 11 amino acids. Germline CDR1 and CDR2: SNHLY and FYNNEI. CDR3 DNA: TGTGCCAGCAGGGAACAGGGAACGTTCGCCTTC. Its translation: CASREQGTFAF. The variable domain in full, completed from reference TRBV2 and TRBJ1-2, reads EPEVTQTPSHQVTQMGQEVILRCVPISNHLYFYWYRQILGQKVEFLVSFYNNEISEKSEIFDDQFSVERPDGSNFTLKIRSTKLEDSAMYFCASREQGTFAFGSGTRLTVV.

This clone was seen once. This chain joins TRBV5-1 and TRBJ2-5, with 8 nucleotides matching TRBD1. V shed 5 bases and J 4 bases; nucleotides not matched to a gene: 1. The CDR3 is 12 amino acids. Per the germline V gene, CDR1 is SGHRS and CDR2 is YFSETQ. The chain's CDR3 is CASSTGGETQYF. DNA for the CDR3: TGCGCCAGCAGTACAGGGGGAGAGACCCAGTACTTC.